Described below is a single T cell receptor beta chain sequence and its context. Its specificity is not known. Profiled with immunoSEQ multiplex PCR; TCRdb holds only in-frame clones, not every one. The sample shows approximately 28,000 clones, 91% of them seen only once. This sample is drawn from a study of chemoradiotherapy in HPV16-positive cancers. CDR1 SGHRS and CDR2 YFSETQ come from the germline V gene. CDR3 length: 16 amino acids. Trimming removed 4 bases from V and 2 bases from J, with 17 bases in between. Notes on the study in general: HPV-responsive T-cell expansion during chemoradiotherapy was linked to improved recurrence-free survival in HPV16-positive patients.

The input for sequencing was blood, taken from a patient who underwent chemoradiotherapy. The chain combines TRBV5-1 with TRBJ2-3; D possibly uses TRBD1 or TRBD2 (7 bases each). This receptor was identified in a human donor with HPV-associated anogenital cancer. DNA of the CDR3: TGCGCCAGCAGCCCTCGCAGGGGGGGGAACACAGATACGCAGTATTTT. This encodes CASSPRRGGNTDTQYF.